What follows is one T cell receptor (beta chain) and its context. TCRdb reanalyzed the 5' RACE reads and collapses them to one entry per CDR3 protein, without DNA. The sample table sets out 250,000 to 300,000 distinct CDR3 sequences. The data were obtained in a study of T cells expressing NK-cell markers. The CDR3 sequence is 13 residues long. The germline CDR1 and CDR2 sequences are MGHRA and YSYEKL. The TCR originated in a woman aged 18-70 years in good health. Sequenced sample: blood T cells: a sorted CD56 or NKG2C T cell subset, CD4+ or CD8+ T cells, or bulk PBMC T cells (not recorded which). The rearrangement joins TRBV4-1 to TRBJ2-2. CDR3 sequence: CASSQDRVGELFF.